The entry that follows covers one TCR beta chain sequence. The antigen is undetermined. This entry belongs to a study of cytomegalovirus exposure and HLA in healthy donors. Study results and limitations: Later genetic work tied a missense DCLRE1C variant to beta-chain V and J trimming. In a later analysis, donors in an Asian-associated ancestry cluster reportedly had fewer N-insertions in productive TCRs than the cohort mean. Roughly uniform sequencing depth across donors was assumed, possibly incorrectly. HLA-A and HLA-B allele assignments for most subjects were reportedly predicted accurately using TCR beta sequences.

Germline CDR1 LNHDA, CDR2 SQIVND (reference sequence). The trim removed 3 bases at V and 2 bases at J, leaving 4 bases unmatched. The CDR3 runs 15 residues. A multiplex PCR was run with 60 Vbeta primers and 13 Jbeta primers. Produced via immunoSEQ multiplex PCR; TCRdb's table is partial and in-frame only. Counted here are some 120,000 clones, less than 75% occurring once; the ten biggest clones make up around 2.1%. Source material: PBMCs. This TCR was sampled from a woman between 40 and 55 years old in good health and CMV-seropositive. This chain connects TRBV19 to TRBJ2-7; the match to TRBD1 covers 10 bases. Here the CDR3 reads CASSIRDRGPYEQYF. In DNA form, the CDR3 reads TGTGCCAGTAGTATCCGGGACAGGGGTCCCTACGAGCAGTACTTC.